The source of this T cell receptor beta chain is a study of T-cell reconstitution after alpha-beta-depleted transplantation in children. This clonotype was detected a few times. Its specificity is unknown. Whole-study findings and limits: Several hundred expanded graft clones reportedly supplied alpha-beta T cells about two months after transplant.

The library targeted TCRbeta and was prepared with unique molecular identifiers. TCRdb reanalysed the PCR reads using MiXCR and keeps one entry per CDR3 protein. The table has about 830,000 distinct CDR3 sequences, roughly 16% seen once. This CDR3 contains 14 residues. From germline, CDR1 is PRHDT and CDR2 FYEKMQ (reference sequence). V gave up 0 bases and J gave up 2 bases, with 6 bases separating them. The sequencing here drew on PBMCs, mostly from graft donor cells, taken 360 days after TCRalphabeta/CD19-depleted stem cell transplant. The chain uses TRBV13 and TRBJ2-3, with D hard to call. This TCR was recovered from a male patient younger than 18 who had a stem cell transplant for acute lymphoblastic leukemia, so the T cells may come from the graft donor. The CDR3 spells CASSLGSFTDTQYF. The DNA of the CDR3 is TGTGCCAGCAGCTTAGGCTCGTTCACAGATACGCAGTATTTT.